The present entry profiles one T cell receptor (beta chain) with its context. Its specificity is not known. Germline CDR1 SGHTA, CDR2 FQGNSA. Trimming cost V 5 bases and J 3 bases; bases outside gene matches: 7. This CDR3 comprises 17 residues. Measured with immunoSEQ multiplex PCR; TCRdb has only the in-frame clones, and not every one. The sample contains approximately 65,000 clones, around nine tenths of which appear only once. Baseline, cycle 4 day 1, and cycle 7 day 1 were the blood sampling points. The sample belongs to a study of OX40 agonist ivuxolimab in advanced cancers. Study summary: Intravenous ivuxolimab at 0.01 to 10 mg/kg was given to patients every 2 weeks.

General study points: More expanded clones were found, on average, in CD8+ than in CD4+ T cells. CD4+ and CD8+ T cells in blood underwent clonal expansion by week 6 at 0.1 to 3.0 mg/kg.

The origin of this receptor is an adult with an advanced solid tumor such as melanoma, head and neck, liver or kidney cancer. The sample consisted of CD4+ or CD8+ T cells sorted from blood, taken in a trial of the OX40 agonist ivuxolimab. The chain couples TRBV7-2 to TRBJ2-5, with 15 positions matching TRBD2. The DNA of the CDR3 is TGTGCCAGCAGCCCCGGGACTAGCGGGAGGTCGAAAGAGACCCAGTACTTC. Protein: CASSPGTSGRSKETQYF.